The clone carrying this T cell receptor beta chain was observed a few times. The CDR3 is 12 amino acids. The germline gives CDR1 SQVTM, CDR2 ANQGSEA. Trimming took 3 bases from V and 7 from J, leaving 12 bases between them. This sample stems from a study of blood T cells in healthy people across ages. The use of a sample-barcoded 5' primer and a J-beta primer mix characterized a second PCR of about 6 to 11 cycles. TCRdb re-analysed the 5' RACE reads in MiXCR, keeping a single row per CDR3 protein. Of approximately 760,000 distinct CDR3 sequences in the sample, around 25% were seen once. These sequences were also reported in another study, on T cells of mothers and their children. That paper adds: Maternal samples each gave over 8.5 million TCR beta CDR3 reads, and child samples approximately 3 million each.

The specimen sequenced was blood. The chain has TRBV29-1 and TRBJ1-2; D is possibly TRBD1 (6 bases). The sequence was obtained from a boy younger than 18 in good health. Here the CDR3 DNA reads TGCAGCGTTGAGGAAGGGGGGTTTGGCTACACCTTC. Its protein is CSVEEGGFGYTF.